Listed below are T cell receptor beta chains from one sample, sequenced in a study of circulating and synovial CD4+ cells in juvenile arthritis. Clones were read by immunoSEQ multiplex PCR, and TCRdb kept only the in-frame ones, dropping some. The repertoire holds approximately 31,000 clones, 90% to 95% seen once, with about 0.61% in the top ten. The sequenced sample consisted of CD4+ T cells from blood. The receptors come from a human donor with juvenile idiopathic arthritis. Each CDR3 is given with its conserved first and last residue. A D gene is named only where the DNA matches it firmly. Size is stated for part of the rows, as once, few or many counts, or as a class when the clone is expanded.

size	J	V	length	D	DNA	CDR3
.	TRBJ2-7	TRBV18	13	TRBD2	TGTGCCAGCTCAAAGCGGGAGGTGTGGGAGCAGTACTTC	CASSKREVWEQYF
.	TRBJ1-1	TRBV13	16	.	TGTGCCAGCAGCTTAGGCCCGGTCCGGGAGGGGGGTGAAGCTTTCTTT	CASSLGPVREGGEAFF
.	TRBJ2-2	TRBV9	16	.	TGTGCCAGCAGCGTAGGTCTTAATGGGGGGTCCGGGGAGCTGTTTTTT	CASSVGLNGGSGELFF
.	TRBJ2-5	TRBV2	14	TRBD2	TGTGCCAGCAGCAAAACCGGGGGGCAAGAGACCCAGTACTTC	CASSKTGGQETQYF
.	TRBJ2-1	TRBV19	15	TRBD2	TGTGCCAGTAGTAGAGGGACTAGCGGGAGTCCATTGCAGTTCTTC	CASSRGTSGSPLQFF
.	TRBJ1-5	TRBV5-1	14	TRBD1	TGCGCCAGCAGCCAGACAGGGGAGGGTCAGCCCCAGCATTTT	CASSQTGEGQPQHF
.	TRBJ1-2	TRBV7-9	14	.	TGTGCCAGCAGCCCCCTAGCGGGACGAAATAGCTACACCTTC	CASSPLAGRNSYTF
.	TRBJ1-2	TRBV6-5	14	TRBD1	TGTGCCAGCAGTACCGGACAGGTAGTAGAAGGCTACACCTTC	CASSTGQVVEGYTF
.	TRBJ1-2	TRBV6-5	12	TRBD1	TGTGCCAGCATTACAGGGGGCGGTGGCTACACCTTC	CASITGGGGYTF
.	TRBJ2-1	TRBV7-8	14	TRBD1	TGTGCCAGCAGCCCCCTGACAGGGATCAATGAGCAGTTCTTC	CASSPLTGINEQFF
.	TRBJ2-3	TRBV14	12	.	TGTGCCAGCAGCCAATCAGACAGTACGCAGTATTTT	CASSQSDSTQYF
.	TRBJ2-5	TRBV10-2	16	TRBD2	TGCGCCAGCAGTGTTGGACTAGGGAGAATGGGAGAGACCCAGTACTTC	CASSVGLGRMGETQYF
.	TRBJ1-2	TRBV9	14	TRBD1	TGTGCCAGCAGCACATCCAGGGGGAACTATGGCTACACCTTC	CASSTSRGNYGYTF
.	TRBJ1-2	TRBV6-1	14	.	TGTGCCAGCAGTGAAAGTCAGGGGAGGGATGGCTACACCTTC	CASSESQGRDGYTF
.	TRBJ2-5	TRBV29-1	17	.	TGCAGCGTTGAAGTGGGACGAGGGGGGGTTACCTTGGGGACCCAGTACTTC	CSVEVGRGGVTLGTQYF
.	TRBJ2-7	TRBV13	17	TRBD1	TGTGCCAGCAGCACCGGGACAGGGGCCCGGGGTAGCTACGAGCAGTACTTC	CASSTGTGARGSYEQYF
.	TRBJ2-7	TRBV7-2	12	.	TGTGCCAGCACCCGGGACTTCTACGAGCAGTACTTC	CASTRDFYEQYF
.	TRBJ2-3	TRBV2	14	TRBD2	TGTGCCAGCAGTGTACGACTAGCGACAGATACGCAGTATTTT	CASSVRLATDTQYF
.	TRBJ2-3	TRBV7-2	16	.	TGTGCCAGCAGCCTTCGCGGGACAGCTAGCACAGATACGCAGTATTTT	CASSLRGTASTDTQYF
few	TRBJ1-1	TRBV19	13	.	TGTGCCAGTTTTGGAGGGATGAACACTGAAGCTTTCTTT	CASFGGMNTEAFF
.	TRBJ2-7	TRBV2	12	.	TGTGCCAGCAGCCCGGGATCTTACGAGCAGTACTTC	CASSPGSYEQYF
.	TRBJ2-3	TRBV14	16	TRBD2	TGTGCCAGCAGCCGAAGAGCGGGGGGAGGCACAGATACGCAGTATTTT	CASSRRAGGGTDTQYF
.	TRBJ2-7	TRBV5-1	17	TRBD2	TGCGCCAGCAGACCTCGGCTAGCGGGAGGCCTCTCCTACGAGCAGTACTTC	CASRPRLAGGLSYEQYF
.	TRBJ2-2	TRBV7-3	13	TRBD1	TGTGCCAGCAGCCGACAGGGGGCGGGGGAGCTGTTTTTT	CASSRQGAGELFF
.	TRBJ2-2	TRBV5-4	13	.	TGTGCCAGCAGCTTGTGGCAGGGGAAGGAGCTGTTTTTT	CASSLWQGKELFF
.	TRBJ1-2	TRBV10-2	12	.	TGCGCCAGCAGGACTGACAGTTATGGCTACACCTTC	CASRTDSYGYTF
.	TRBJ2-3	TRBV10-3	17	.	TGTGCCATCAGCAACAGGAAAGAGTCCCCTAGCACAGATACGCAGTATTTT	CAISNRKESPSTDTQYF
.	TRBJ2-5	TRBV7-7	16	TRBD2	TGTGCTAGCAGCTTACTAGCGGGAGGGCCCCAAGAGACCCAGTACTTC	CASSLLAGGPQETQYF
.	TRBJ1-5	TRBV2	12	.	TGTGCCAGCAGAGCGACCGGACAGCCCCAGCATTTT	CASRATGQPQHF
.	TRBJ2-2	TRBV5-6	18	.	TGTGCCAGCAGCTTGGGTTCTTGGGGCAGCGCGAACACCGGGGAGCTGTTTTTT	CASSLGSWGSANTGELFF
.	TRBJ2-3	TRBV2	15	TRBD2	TGTGCCAGCATTCTGCGGGAGTTGGGCACAGATACGCAGTATTTT	CASILRELGTDTQYF
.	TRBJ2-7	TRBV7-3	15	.	TGTGCCAGCAGCTTTATGCCGGGACACTTATACGAGCAGTACTTC	CASSFMPGHLYEQYF
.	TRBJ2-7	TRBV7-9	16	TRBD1	TGTGCCAGCAGCTTAGAAACGGGACAGACTTTTTACGAGCAGTACTTC	CASSLETGQTFYEQYF
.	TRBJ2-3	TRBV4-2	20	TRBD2	TGTGCCAGCAGCCAAGCCGGGACTAGCATCCCCTGGGGGCGCACAGATACGCAGTATTTT	CASSQAGTSIPWGRTDTQYF
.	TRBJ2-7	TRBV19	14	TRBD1	TGTGCCACTTCGACCGGGACAGGAGTCTACGAGCAGTACTTC	CATSTGTGVYEQYF
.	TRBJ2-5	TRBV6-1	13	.	TGTGCCAGCAGCCCAGGGCTACTAGAGACCCAGTACTTC	CASSPGLLETQYF
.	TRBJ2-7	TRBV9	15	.	TGTGCCAGCAGCGCGGGACTCTCTTTGGGGTCCGAGCAGTACTTC	CASSAGLSLGSEQYF
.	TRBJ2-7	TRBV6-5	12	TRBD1	TGTGCCAGCAGGAAGGGGGCGTACGAGCAGTACTTC	CASRKGAYEQYF
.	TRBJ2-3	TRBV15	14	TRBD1	TGTGCCACCAGCAGGGACAGGGTCACAGATACGCAGTATTTT	CATSRDRVTDTQYF
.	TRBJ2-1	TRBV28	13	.	TGTGCCAGCATAAGCGGAGCGTACAATGAGCAGTTCTTC	CASISGAYNEQFF
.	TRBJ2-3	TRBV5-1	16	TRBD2	TGCGCCAGCAGCTTGCGAGCGGGGGATCGGGGAGATACGCAGTATTTT	CASSLRAGDRGDTQYF
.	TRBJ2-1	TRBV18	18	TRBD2	TGTGCCAGCTCACCACGCTTACTAGCGGGAGGAGGATACAATGAGCAGTTCTTC	CASSPRLLAGGGYNEQFF
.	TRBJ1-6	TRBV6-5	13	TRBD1	TGTGCCAGCAAGACAGGGCCGGGTTCACCCCTCCACTTT	CASKTGPGSPLHF
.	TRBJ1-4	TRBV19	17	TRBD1	TGTGCCAGTAGTCCCCGGGACAGGGGGCGCAGAGGGGAAAAACTGTTTTTT	CASSPRDRGRRGEKLFF
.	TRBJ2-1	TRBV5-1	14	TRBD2	TGCGCCAGCAGCCTGACTAGCGATCGGAATGAGCAGTTCTTC	CASSLTSDRNEQFF
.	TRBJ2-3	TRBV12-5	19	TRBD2	TGTGCTAGTGCCTCGGGGGGACTAGCGGGTCCCACTAGCACAGATACGCAGTATTTT	CASASGGLAGPTSTDTQYF
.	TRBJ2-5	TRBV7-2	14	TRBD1	TGTGCCAGCAGCTTAAACAGGGGTCAAGAGACCCAGTACTTC	CASSLNRGQETQYF
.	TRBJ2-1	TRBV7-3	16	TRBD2	TGTGCCAGCAGCGGACTAGCGGGAAGGTCCTACAATGAGCAGTTCTTC	CASSGLAGRSYNEQFF
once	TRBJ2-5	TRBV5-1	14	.	TGCGCCAGCAGCTTTGGGCAACTAGGCGAGACCCAGTACTTC	CASSFGQLGETQYF
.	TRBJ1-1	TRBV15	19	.	TGTGCCACCAGCAGAGATCTCTTGGCAGGGTCCAGCCGGGACACTGAAGCTTTCTTT	CATSRDLLAGSSRDTEAFF
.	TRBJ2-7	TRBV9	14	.	TGTGCCAGCAGCGTAGGGGGGACAAACTACGAGCAGTACTTC	CASSVGGTNYEQYF
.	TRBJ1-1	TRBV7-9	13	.	TGTGCCAGCAGCTTAAGGGGTAACACTGAAGCTTTCTTT	CASSLRGNTEAFF
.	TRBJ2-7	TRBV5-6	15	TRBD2	TGTGCCAGCAGCTCGGGGGGGGGAGGAGGTTACGAGCAGTACTTC	CASSSGGGGGYEQYF
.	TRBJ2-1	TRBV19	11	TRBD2	TGTGCCAGTTGGGGGGGGAATGAGCAGTTCTTC	CASWGGNEQFF
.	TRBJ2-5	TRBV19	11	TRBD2	TGTGCCAGTGGGGGGGGTGAGACCCAGTACTTC	CASGGGETQYF
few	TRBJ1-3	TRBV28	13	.	TGTGCCAGCAGTACTACCGCTGGAAACACCATATATTTT	CASSTTAGNTIYF
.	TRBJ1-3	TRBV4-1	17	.	TGCGCCAGCAGCCAGCGGGCGGGGACGTTTCCTGGAAACACCATATATTTT	CASSQRAGTFPGNTIYF
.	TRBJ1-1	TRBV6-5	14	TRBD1	TGTGCCAGCAGTTCTAGACAGGGGAGTGCTGAAGCTTTCTTT	CASSSRQGSAEAFF
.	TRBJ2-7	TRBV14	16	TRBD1	TGTGCCAGCAGCCGAAGGGCAGGGGGCTCTTCCTACGAGCAGTACTTC	CASSRRAGGSSYEQYF